This entry describes one T cell receptor beta chain. Its antigen is not identified. One end of the junction is discordant with germline, which a read error may explain. This record comes from a study of cytomegalovirus exposure and HLA in healthy donors. Findings of the study overall: The study designated 160 or so TCR beta chains cytomegalovirus-associated. Across donors, most TCRs were seen rarely, yet some public ones were widespread.

Germline CDR1 is MNHEY and CDR2 is SMNVEV (reference sequence). The CDR3 loop spans 16 amino acids. The PCR ran on 60 Vbeta and 13 Jbeta primers. As originally analysed: Later work found roughly 80 million unique TCR beta chains, with about 10 million shared. The assay was immunoSEQ multiplex PCR, and TCRdb's table has in-frame clones only and misses some. Clone size and V and J calls were adopted from that table, with D and trimming inferred from the DNA. This table has 190,000 or so clones, approximately 78% appearing once. The clonotype originates from a woman aged 45-65 years in good health and CMV-seropositive. The sample consisted of PBMCs. This chain links TRBV27 with TRBJ1-6; perhaps TRBD1 as D (5 bases). The CDR3 reads CASSSPPGTGDSPFHF. The CDR3 DNA reads as TGTGCCAGCAGTTCCCCCCCCGGGACTGGGGATTCACCCTTCCACTTT.